The T cell receptor (beta chain) under discussion was sequenced for a study of OX40 agonist ivuxolimab in advanced cancers. Germline V lookup: CDR1 GTSNPN, CDR2 SVGIG (reference sequence). Between the trimmed V and J ends, which lost 2 bases and 8 bases, there was a span of 12 bases. This CDR3 is built from 13 residues. TCRdb keeps only in-frame clones here, not all; method: immunoSEQ multiplex PCR. Of around 60,000 clones listed, roughly 87% are singletons. The sequencing here drew on CD4+ or CD8+ T cells sorted from blood, taken in a trial of the OX40 agonist ivuxolimab. This chain connects TRBV30 to TRBJ1-4; TRBD1 might be the D (5 bases). The TCR comes from an adult with an advanced solid tumor such as melanoma, head and neck, liver or kidney cancer. The CDR3: CAWSRGGDEKLFF. The CDR3 DNA is TGTGCCTGGAGTAGGGGCGGGGACGAAAAACTGTTTTTT.